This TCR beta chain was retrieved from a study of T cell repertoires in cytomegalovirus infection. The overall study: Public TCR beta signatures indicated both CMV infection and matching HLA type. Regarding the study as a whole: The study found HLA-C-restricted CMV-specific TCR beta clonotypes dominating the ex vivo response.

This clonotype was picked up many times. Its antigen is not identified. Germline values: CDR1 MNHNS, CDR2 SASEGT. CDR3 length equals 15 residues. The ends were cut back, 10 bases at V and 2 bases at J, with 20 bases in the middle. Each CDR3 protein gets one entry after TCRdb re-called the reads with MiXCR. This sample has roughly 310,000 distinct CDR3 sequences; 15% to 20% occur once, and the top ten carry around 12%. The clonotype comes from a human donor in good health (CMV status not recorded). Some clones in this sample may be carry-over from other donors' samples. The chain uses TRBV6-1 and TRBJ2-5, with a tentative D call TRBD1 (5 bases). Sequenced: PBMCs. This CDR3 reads CATSLGQGLQETQYF. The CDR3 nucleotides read TGTGCCACGAGCCTAGGGCAGGGCCTGCAAGAGACCCAGTACTTC.